This T cell receptor beta chain was obtained from a study of PD-L1 blockade in urothelial cancer. The wider study: Median T cell yield from blood was around 140,000.

TCRdb's table, derived via immunoSEQ multiplex PCR, lists solely in-frame clones and lacks some. The table records approximately 48,000 clones, 87% of them present only once. Time point of the sample: pretreatment peripheral blood. The CDR3 covers 14 residues. CDR1 is SGHTA and CDR2 is FQGNSA in the germline V gene. After removal of 0 bases from V and 3 bases from J, the junction contained 0 bases not matched to a gene. This specimen was PBMCs, taken around atezolizumab (anti-PD-L1) treatment. This receptor was identified in an older woman with urothelial cancer. This chain uses TRBV7-2 with TRBJ2-7, with 9 nucleotides matching TRBD2. CDR3 sequence (DNA): TGTGCCAGCAGCTTAGCTAGCGGGGGCTACGAGCAGTACTTC. Amino acid sequence: CASSLASGGYEQYF.